In this sample, the clone carrying this T cell receptor beta chain turned up a few times. Mismatch with germline at one junction end may stem from a read error. Amplification started from genomic DNA. The TCR beta CDR3 region was amplified using 30 forward and 13 reverse primers. TCRdb passed the multiplex PCR reads through MiXCR, listing each CDR3 protein once. The sample lists 270,000 or so distinct CDR3 sequences, roughly 44% occurring once. This CDR3 has 14 amino acids. From germline, CDR1 is SSHAT and CDR2 FNYEAQ (reference sequence). The data were taken from a study of type 1 and type 2 diabetes patients.

Sequencing used peripheral blood mononuclear cells (PBMCs). The chain employs TRBV7-7 and TRBJ2-5, with D maybe TRBD2 (5 bases). The receptor was derived from a man younger than 35 with type 2 diabetes. The DNA of the CDR3 is TGTGCTAGCAGCCTGACCGGAGGCTCAGAGACCCAGTACTTC. This encodes CASSLTGGSETQYF.